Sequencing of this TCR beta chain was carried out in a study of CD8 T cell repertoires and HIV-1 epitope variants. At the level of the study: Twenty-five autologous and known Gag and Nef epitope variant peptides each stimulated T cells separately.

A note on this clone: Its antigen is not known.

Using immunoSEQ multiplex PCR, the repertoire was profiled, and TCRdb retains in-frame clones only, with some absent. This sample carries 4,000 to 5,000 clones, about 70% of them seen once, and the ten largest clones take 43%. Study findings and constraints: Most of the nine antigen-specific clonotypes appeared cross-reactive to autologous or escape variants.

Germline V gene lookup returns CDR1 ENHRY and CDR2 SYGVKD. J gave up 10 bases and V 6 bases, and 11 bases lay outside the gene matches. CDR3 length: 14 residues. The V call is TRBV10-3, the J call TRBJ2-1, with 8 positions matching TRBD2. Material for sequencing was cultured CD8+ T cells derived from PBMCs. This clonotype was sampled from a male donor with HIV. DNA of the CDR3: TGTGCCATCAGGCGGGGGGTAGGTACGGGCGAGCAGTTCTTC. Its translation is CAIRRGVGTGEQFF.